These 3 T cell receptor beta chains originate from one sample sequenced in a study of T cell responses to AZD1222 COVID-19 vaccine. Profiling relied on immunoSEQ multiplex PCR, and the TCRdb table lists in-frame clones only, not all of them. The sample has 150,000 to 200,000 clones, 88% seen once. The source was peripheral blood, collected 28 days after the second AZD1222 dose. These receptor sequences come from an adult who received the AZD1222 COVID-19 vaccine.

This rearrangement joins TRBV5-8 to TRBJ2-7; 12 nucleotides line up with TRBD1. V trimming: 4 bases; J trimming: 4 bases; junction bases outside the gene matches: 3. This CDR3 region has 14 residues. Germline V CDR1 and CDR2: SGHTS, YDEGEE. CDR3: CASSPGQGAYEQYF. The CDR3 DNA reads TGTGCCAGCAGCCCGGGACAGGGGGCTTACGAGCAGTACTTC.

The sample holds one count of this clone. The rearrangement joins TRBV7-9 to TRBJ1-1; the D is unclear. Germline values: CDR1 SEHNR, CDR2 FQNEAQ (reference sequence). The CDR3 loop spans 13 amino acids. Trimming cost V 1 base and J 3 bases, with 6 bases left between them. The CDR3: CASSLEADTEAFF. CDR3 sequence (DNA): TGTGCCAGCAGCTTAGAGGCGGACACTGAAGCTTTCTTT.

The rearrangement uses TRBV11-2 and TRBJ1-2; 10 bases are a match to TRBD1. V trimming: 3 bases; J trimming: 1 base; junction bases outside the gene matches: 2. Germline V gene data show CDR1 as SGHAT and CDR2 as FQNNGV. CDR3 length equals 15 residues. Written as DNA, the CDR3 is TGTGCCAGCAGCTTGGGACAGGGGAATAACTATGGCTACACCTTC. Amino acid sequence: CASSLGQGNNYGYTF.